The clone carrying this T cell receptor beta chain was counted a few times. The CDR3 extends over 13 amino acids. Trimming removed 3 bases at V and 1 base at J, with 6 bases between. As processed by the authors: Quantification of nucleated cells was approximated via reference gene primer amplification. TCRdb's table, derived via immunoSEQ multiplex PCR, lists solely in-frame clones and lacks some. That table is the source of V, J and clone size, and D and trimming were worked out from the DNA. The sample shows around 69,000 clones, roughly 85% of them seen only once. This sample was included in a study of blood T cell repertoires in COVID-19. Study information: The samples span acute and convalescent COVID-19 from the United States, Italy and Spain. T cells, B-cell-depleted T cells, or PBMCs supplied cDNA or gDNA.

The rearrangement uses TRBV12-3 or TRBV12-4 and TRBJ1-1; D is perhaps TRBD1 (5 bases). This clonotype was sampled from a middle-aged man with acute or convalescent COVID-19. The material sequenced was peripheral blood. Here the CDR3 DNA reads TGTGCCAGCAGTTTCGGGGGGAACACTGAAGCTTTCTTT. Its protein product is CASSFGGNTEAFF.